This T cell receptor (beta chain) was found in a study of blood T cell repertoires in COVID-19. Study-wide background: Samples came from the United States, Italy and Spain, spanning acute and convalescent COVID-19. Sources were T cells, B-cell-depleted T cells, or PBMCs; the material itself was cDNA or gDNA.

Per the original data handling: Counts of nucleated cells, estimated from reference gene primer amplification, were obtained. Here immunoSEQ multiplex PCR was the method, and the copy in TCRdb shows in-frame clones only, minus some. D and trimming come from the DNA, and the V and J calls and clone size come from that table. The data show roughly 34,000 clones, with roughly 90% seen just once and around 1.5% held by the top ten. This sequence originates from a man aged 60 to 75 with active COVID-19. The specimen sequenced was peripheral blood.

CDR3 in amino acids: CASSLNPSAVEQFF. The CDR3 DNA sequence: TGTGCCAGCAGCTTAAATCCTAGCGCTGTTGAGCAGTTCTTC. The chain couples TRBV7-3 to TRBJ2-1, with a tentative D call TRBD2 (6 bases). Between the trimmed V and J ends, which lost 1 base and 9 bases, there was a span of 13 bases. CDR1 and CDR2 (germline): SGHTA, FQGTGA. The CDR3 is 14 residues long.